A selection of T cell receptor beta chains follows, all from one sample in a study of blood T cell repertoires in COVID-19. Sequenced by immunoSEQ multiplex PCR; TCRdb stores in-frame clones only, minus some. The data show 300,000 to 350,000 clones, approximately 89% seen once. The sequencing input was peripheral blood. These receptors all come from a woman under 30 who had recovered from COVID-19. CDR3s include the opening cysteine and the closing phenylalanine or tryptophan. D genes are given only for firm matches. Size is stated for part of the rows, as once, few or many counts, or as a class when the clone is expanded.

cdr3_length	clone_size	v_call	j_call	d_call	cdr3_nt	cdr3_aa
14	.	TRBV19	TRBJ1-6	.	TGTGCCAGTAGTGAAGGGACATCCGGTTCACCCCTCCACTTT	CASSEGTSGSPLHF
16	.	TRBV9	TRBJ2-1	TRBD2	TGTGCCAGCAGACCGCCGGGGACTAGCGGAAACAATGAGCAGTTCTTC	CASRPPGTSGNNEQFF
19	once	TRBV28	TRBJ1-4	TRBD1	TGTGCCAGCAGTTTACCGGGACAGGGGGTGGGTGGTGGTAATGAAAAACTGTTTTTT	CASSLPGQGVGGGNEKLFF
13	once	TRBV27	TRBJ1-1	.	TGTGCCAGCAGAGACAGCCCGAACACTGAAGCTTTCTTT	CASRDSPNTEAFF
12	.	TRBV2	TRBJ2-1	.	TGTGCCAGCAGTGAAGATGGCGGGGAGCAGTTCTTC	CASSEDGGEQFF
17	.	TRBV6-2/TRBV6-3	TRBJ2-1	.	TGTGCCAGCAGTGCCGTCACCCGCCCGGTACGTAACTATGAGCAGTTCTTC	CASSAVTRPVRNYEQFF
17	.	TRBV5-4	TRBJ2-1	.	TGTGCCAGCAGCTTGGGAGGTAGGACCGGGGTAGGAAATGAGCAGTTCTTC	CASSLGGRTGVGNEQFF
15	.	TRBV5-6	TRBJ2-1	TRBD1	TGTGCCACCGGTACGCCGACAGGGATCTACAATGAGCAGTTCTTC	CATGTPTGIYNEQFF
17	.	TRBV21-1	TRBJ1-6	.	TGTGCCAGCAGCAAAAGGACAGGGAGCTCCTATAATTCACCCCTCCACTTT	CASSKRTGSSYNSPLHF
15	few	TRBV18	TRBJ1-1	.	TGTGCCAGCTCACGAACAGGCGGGGAGGGCACTGAAGCTTTCTTT	CASSRTGGEGTEAFF
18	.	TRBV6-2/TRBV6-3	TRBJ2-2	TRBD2	TGTGCCAGCAGTTACAATGGACTAGCGGGAGAGAACACCGGGGAGCTGTTTTTT	CASSYNGLAGENTGELFF
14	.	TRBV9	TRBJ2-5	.	TGTGCCAGCAGCGCACGGGGGTCTCGGGGGACCCAGTACTTC	CASSARGSRGTQYF
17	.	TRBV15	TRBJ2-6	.	TGTGCCACCAGCAGCGAGGATGGGTTCTCTGGGGCCAACGTCCTGACTTTC	CATSSEDGFSGANVLTF
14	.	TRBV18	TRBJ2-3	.	TGTGCCAGCTCACCAGACAGGGCGGGGGATACGCAGTATTTT	CASSPDRAGDTQYF
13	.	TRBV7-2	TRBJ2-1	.	TGTGCCAGCAGCGTGGACTGGAACAATGAGCAGTTCTTC	CASSVDWNNEQFF
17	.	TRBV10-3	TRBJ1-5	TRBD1	TGTGCCATCAGCACCGGGACAGGCATTTTGGGGAATCAGCCCCAGCATTTT	CAISTGTGILGNQPQHF
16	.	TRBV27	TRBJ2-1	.	TGTGCCAGCAGTTCTAACAGGGCTAGAGGGTACAATGAGCAGTTCTTC	CASSSNRARGYNEQFF
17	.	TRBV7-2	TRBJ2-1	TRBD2	TGTGCCAGCAGCTACCGACCGGGCCTAGCGGGAAAAGATGAGCAGTTCTTC	CASSYRPGLAGKDEQFF
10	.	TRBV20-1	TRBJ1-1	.	TGCAGTGCCAGGGGCCAACGAGCTTTCTTT	CSARGQRAFF
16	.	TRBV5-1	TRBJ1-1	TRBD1	TGCGCCAGCATGGGGGACAGGGGGCTGGGGAACACTGAAGCTTTCTTT	CASMGDRGLGNTEAFF
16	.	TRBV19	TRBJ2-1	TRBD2	TGTGCCAGTAGCCACAAGACTAGCGGGGGCTACAATGAGCAGTTCTTC	CASSHKTSGGYNEQFF
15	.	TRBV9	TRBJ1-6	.	TGTGCCAGCAGCGTAGGAAACAGCCTTAATTCACCCCTCCACTTT	CASSVGNSLNSPLHF
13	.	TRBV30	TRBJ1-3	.	TGTGCCTTTTCAGAGGCGCGTTTAAACACCATATATTTT	CAFSEARLNTIYF
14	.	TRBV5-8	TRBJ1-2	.	TGTGCCAGCAGCTTTTTAAGTCCAGGGAACGGCTACACCTTC	CASSFLSPGNGYTF
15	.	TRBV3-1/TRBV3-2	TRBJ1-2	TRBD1	TGTGCCAGCAGCCAAGTCTTAGGGGGCGGGTATGGCTACACCTTC	CASSQVLGGGYGYTF
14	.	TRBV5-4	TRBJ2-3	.	TGTGCCAGCAGCCTTCGGGGGTACACAGATACGCAGTATTTT	CASSLRGYTDTQYF
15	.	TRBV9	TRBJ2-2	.	TGTGCCAGCAGCGTAGTCGCGGCGGTTGGGGGGGAGCTGTTTTTT	CASSVVAAVGGELFF
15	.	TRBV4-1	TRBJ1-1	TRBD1	TGCGCCAGCAGCAAAGACAGGGGGGTGAACACTGAAGCTTTCTTT	CASSKDRGVNTEAFF
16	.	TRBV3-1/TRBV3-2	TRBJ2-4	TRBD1	TGTGCCAGCAGCCACGCGGACAGGGGGGCCAAAAACATTCAGTACTTC	CASSHADRGAKNIQYF
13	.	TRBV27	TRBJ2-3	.	TGTGCCAGCAGGGGGACTGCCAGAGATACGCAGTATTTT	CASRGTARDTQYF
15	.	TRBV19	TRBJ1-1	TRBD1	TGTGCCAGTAGGAACGACAGGGTGATGAACACTGAAGCTTTCTTT	CASRNDRVMNTEAFF
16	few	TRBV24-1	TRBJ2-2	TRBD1	TGTGCCACCAGTGCAAATTACGGGACAGGGGACGGGGAGCTGTTTTTT	CATSANYGTGDGELFF
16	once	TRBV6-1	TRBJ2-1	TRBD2	TGTGCCAGCAGTGAAGCGCTTGGACTAGCGTTTAATGAGCAGTTCTTC	CASSEALGLAFNEQFF
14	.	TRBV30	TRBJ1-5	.	TGTGCCTGGACCGACCAGGGATATAATCAGCCCCAGCATTTT	CAWTDQGYNQPQHF
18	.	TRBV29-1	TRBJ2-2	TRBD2	TGCAGCGCCCGGTCCCCAGCTAGCGGAGATCTGAACACCGGGGAGCTGTTTTTT	CSARSPASGDLNTGELFF
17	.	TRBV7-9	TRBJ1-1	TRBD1	TGTGCCAGCAGCTCGCCGTTAACAGGGGACCTGGAGACTGAAGCTTTCTTT	CASSSPLTGDLETEAFF
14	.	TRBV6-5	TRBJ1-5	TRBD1	TGTGCCAGCAGGGGACAGTATAGCAATCAGCCCCAGCATTTT	CASRGQYSNQPQHF
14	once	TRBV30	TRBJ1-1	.	TGTGCCTCCCTCGTCGCGGGAAAGAGGGATGAAGCTTTCTTT	CASLVAGKRDEAFF
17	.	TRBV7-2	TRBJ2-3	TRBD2	TGTGCCAGCAGCTCCTCATCCGGGACTAGCGGGAGGTTTGCGCAGTATTTT	CASSSSSGTSGRFAQYF
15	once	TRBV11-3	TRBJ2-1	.	TGTGCCAGCAGCTTACGCGGCCAGTCTTACAATGAGCAGTTCTTC	CASSLRGQSYNEQFF
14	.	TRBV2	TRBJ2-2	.	TGTGCCAGCAGTGATATACAGAACACCGGGGAGCTGTTTTTT	CASSDIQNTGELFF
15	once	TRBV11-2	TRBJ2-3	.	TGTGCCAGCAGCTTAGATAGCGGAGTGTCAGATACGCAGTATTTT	CASSLDSGVSDTQYF
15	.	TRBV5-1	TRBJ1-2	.	TGCGCCAGCAGCCCTCTTGGGGGGGATACCGGCTTCTACACCTTC	CASSPLGGDTGFYTF
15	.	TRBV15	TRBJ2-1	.	TGTGCCACCAGCAGACCTAGCCATGGGGGGAATGAGCAGTTCTTC	CATSRPSHGGNEQFF
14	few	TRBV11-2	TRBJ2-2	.	TGTGCCAGCAGCCGCGGGGCTGGGACCGGGGAGCTGTTTTTT	CASSRGAGTGELFF
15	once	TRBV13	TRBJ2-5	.	TGTGCCAGCAGCCCGCGGGACAGTTCAGGAGAGACCCAGTACTTC	CASSPRDSSGETQYF
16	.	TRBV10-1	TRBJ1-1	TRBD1	TGCGCCAGCAGTGAAGGGAAGACAGGGCTCGACACTGAAGCTTTCTTT	CASSEGKTGLDTEAFF
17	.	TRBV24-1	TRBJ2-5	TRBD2	TGTGCCACCAGTGATTCAAGACTAGCGGGAGCCGTAGAGACCCAGTACTTC	CATSDSRLAGAVETQYF
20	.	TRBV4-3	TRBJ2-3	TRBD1	TGCGCCAGCAGCCAAGACCGGACAGGGGCGGGGGTAGGAGTCACAGATACGCAGTATTTT	CASSQDRTGAGVGVTDTQYF
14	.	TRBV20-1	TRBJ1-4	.	TGCAGTGCTAGTGGTCCCCTCGTCAGGGAAAAACTGTTTTTT	CSASGPLVREKLFF
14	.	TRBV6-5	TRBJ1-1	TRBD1	TGTGCCAGCACTAAACCAGGGGGGCCCACTGAAGCTTTCTTT	CASTKPGGPTEAFF
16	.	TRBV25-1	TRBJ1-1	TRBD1	TGTGCCAGCAGGCCGGACAGGGGAGAGTGGAACACTGAAGCTTTCTTT	CASRPDRGEWNTEAFF
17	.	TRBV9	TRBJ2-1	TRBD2	TGTGCCAGCAGCGCGGGACTAGCGTTAAGCTCCTACAATGAGCAGTTCTTC	CASSAGLALSSYNEQFF